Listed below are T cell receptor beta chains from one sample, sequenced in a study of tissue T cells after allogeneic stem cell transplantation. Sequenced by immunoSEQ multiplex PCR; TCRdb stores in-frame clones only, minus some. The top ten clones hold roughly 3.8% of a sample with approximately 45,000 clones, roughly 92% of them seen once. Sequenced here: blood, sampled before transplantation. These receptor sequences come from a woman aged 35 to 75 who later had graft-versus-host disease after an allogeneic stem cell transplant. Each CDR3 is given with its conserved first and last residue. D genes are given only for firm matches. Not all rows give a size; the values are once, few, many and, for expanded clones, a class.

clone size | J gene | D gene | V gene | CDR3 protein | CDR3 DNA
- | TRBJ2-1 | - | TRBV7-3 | CASSLNVGVYNEQFF | TGTGCCAGCAGCTTAAACGTCGGAGTCTACAATGAGCAGTTCTTC
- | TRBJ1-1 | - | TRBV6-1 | CASSEGGAALGAFF | TGTGCCAGCAGTGAAGGGGGAGCTGCTTTGGGAGCTTTCTTT
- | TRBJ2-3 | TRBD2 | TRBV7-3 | CASSRGLAGREGQYF | TGTGCCAGCAGCCGGGGACTAGCGGGTCGCGAGGGGCAGTATTTT
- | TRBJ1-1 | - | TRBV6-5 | CASSSGFGYVEAFF | TGTGCCAGCAGCTCCGGGTTTGGTTATGTTGAAGCTTTCTTT
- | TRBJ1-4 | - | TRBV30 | CAWSVGLANEKLFF | TGTGCCTGGAGTGTAGGTCTCGCAAATGAAAAACTGTTTTTT
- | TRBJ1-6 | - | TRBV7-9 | CASSALRPGRNSPLHF | TGTGCCAGCAGCGCGTTACGTCCGGGGCGTAATTCACCCCTCCACTTT
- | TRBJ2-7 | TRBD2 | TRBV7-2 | CASSLVFAGGPGEQYF | TGTGCCAGCAGCTTAGTATTTGCGGGAGGGCCGGGCGAGCAGTACTTC
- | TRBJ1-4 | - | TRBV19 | CASSISATNEKLFF | TGTGCCAGTAGTATATCCGCAACTAATGAAAAACTGTTTTTT
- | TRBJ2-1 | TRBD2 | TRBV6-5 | CASRGLAGGNEQFF | TGTGCCAGCAGGGGACTAGCGGGAGGCAATGAGCAGTTCTTC
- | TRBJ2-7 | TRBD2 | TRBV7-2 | CASSLESSGSYEQYF | TGTGCCAGCAGCTTAGAATCTAGCGGGAGCTACGAGCAGTACTTC
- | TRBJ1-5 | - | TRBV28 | CASSLSGISNQPQHF | TGTGCCAGCAGTTTATCCGGAATTAGCAATCAGCCCCAGCATTTT
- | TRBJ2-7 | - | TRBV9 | CASSPRDGSYEQYF | TGTGCCAGCAGCCCGCGGGACGGCTCCTACGAGCAGTACTTC
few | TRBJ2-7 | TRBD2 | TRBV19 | CASTPAGAPYEQYF | TGTGCCAGTACTCCAGCGGGAGCCCCCTACGAGCAGTACTTC
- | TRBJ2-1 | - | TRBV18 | CASAPAGTVHNEQFF | TGTGCCAGCGCCCCGGCAGGGACGGTTCACAATGAGCAGTTCTTC
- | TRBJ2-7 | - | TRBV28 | CASSLQGTYEQYF | TGTGCCAGCAGTTTACAAGGGACCTACGAGCAGTACTTC
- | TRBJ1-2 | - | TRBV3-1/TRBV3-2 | CASSQDYGGYTF | TGTGCCAGCAGCCAAGATTATGGTGGCTACACCTTC
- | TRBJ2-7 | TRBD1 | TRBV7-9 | CASTTGSGQGVYEQYF | TGTGCCAGCACCACGGGGTCGGGACAGGGGGTCTACGAGCAGTACTTC
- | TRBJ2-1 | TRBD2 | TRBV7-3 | CASSLEAGEYNEQFF | TGTGCCAGCAGCTTAGAGGCGGGAGAGTACAATGAGCAGTTCTTC
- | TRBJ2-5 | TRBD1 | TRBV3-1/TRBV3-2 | CASSQRQGGETQYF | TGTGCCAGCAGCCAACGACAGGGGGGAGAGACCCAGTACTTC
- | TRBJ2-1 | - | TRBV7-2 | CASSLVRDGYDEQFF | TGTGCCAGCAGCTTAGTCCGTGATGGGTACGATGAGCAGTTCTTC
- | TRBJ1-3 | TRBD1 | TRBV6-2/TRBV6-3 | CASSYSTGSSGNTIYF | TGTGCCAGCAGTTACTCGACAGGGAGCTCTGGAAACACCATATATTTT
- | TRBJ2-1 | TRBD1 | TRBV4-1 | CASSWTGNNEQFF | TGCGCCAGCAGCTGGACAGGGAACAATGAGCAGTTCTTC
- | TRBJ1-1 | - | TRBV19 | CASSIGHGSEAFF | TGTGCCAGTAGTATCGGGCACGGCTCTGAAGCTTTCTTT
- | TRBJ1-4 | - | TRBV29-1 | CSANGGPGGSEKLFF | TGCAGCGCCAACGGGGGCCCCGGGGGGAGTGAAAAACTGTTTTTT
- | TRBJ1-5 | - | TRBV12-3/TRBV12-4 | CASSPGSYQPQHF | TGTGCCAGCTCTCCAGGGTCCTATCAGCCCCAGCATTTT
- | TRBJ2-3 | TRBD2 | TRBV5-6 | CASSWGLAENTDTQYF | TGTGCCAGCAGCTGGGGACTAGCGGAAAACACAGATACGCAGTATTTT
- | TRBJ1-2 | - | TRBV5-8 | CASSPASQHYF | TGTGCCAGCAGCCCCGCTAGTCAGCACTACTTC
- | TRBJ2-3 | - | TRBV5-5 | CASLPGRVPDTQYF | TGTGCCAGCCTTCCCGGGCGTGTGCCAGATACGCAGTATTTT
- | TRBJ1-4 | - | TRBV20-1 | CTGKLGEKLFF | TGCACGGGGAAGTTGGGTGAAAAACTGTTTTTT